This T cell receptor beta chain is drawn from a study of blood T cell repertoires in COVID-19. Method: immunoSEQ multiplex PCR; TCRdb's copy keeps in-frame clones and lacks some. The data show a few hundred thousand clones, more than 80% seen once. Germline-derived CDR1 and CDR2 are MNHEY and SMNVEV (reference sequence). V was clipped by 4 bases and J by 0 bases; unmatched bases: 3. This CDR3 region has 15 residues. The sequenced material came from peripheral blood. This clonotype originated in a woman aged 80 or over with acute or convalescent COVID-19. The chain carries TRBV27 and TRBJ1-1; 9 bases are shared with TRBD1. The CDR3 reads CASSSTGGMNTEAFF. The CDR3 DNA sequence: TGTGCCAGCAGTTCGACAGGGGGTATGAACACTGAAGCTTTCTTT.